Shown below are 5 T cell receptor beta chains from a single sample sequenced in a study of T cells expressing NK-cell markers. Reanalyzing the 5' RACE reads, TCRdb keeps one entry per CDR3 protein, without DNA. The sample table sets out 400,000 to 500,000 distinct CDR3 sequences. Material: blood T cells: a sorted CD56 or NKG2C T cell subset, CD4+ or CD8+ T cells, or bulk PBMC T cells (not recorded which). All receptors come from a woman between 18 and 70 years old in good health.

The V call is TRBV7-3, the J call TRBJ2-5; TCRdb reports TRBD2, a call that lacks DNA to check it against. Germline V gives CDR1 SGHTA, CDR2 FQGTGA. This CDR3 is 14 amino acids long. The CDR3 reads CASSAGGGAETQYF.

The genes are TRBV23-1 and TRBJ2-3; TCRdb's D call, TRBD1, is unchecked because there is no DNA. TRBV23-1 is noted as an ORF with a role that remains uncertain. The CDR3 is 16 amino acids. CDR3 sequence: CASSQKTGGGKDTQYF.

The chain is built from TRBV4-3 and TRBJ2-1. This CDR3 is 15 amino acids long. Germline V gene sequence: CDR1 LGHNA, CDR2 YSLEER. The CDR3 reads CASSQVVGGNNEQFF.

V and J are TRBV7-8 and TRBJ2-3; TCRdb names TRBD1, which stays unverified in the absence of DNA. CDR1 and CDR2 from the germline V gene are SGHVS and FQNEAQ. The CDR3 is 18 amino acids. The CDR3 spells CASSLWPRARVRGDTQYF. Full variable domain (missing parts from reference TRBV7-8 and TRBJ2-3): GAGVSQSPRYKVAKRGQDVALRCDPISGHVSLFWYQQALGQGPEFLTYFQNEAQLDKSGLPSDRFFAERPEGSVSTLKIQRTQQEDSAVYLCASSLWPRARVRGDTQYFGPGTRLTVL.

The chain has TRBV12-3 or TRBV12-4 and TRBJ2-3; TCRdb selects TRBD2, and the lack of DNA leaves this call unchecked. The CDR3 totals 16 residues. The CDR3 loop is CASSSIAGGLPDTQYF.